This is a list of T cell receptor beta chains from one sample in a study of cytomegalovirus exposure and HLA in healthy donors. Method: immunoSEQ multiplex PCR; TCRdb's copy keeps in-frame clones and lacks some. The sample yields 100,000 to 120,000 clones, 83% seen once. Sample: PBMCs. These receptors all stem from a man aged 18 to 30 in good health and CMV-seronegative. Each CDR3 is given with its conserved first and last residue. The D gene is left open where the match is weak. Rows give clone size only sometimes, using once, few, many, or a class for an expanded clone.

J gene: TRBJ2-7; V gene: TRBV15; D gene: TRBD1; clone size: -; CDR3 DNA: TGTGCCACCAGCACCGGTGACAGGGGAATGGCCTACGAGCAGTACTTC; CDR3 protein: CATSTGDRGMAYEQYF
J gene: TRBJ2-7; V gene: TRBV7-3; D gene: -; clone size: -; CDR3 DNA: TGTGCCAGCAGCCTCCGGACTGCCACCTCCTACGAGCAGTACTTC; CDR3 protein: CASSLRTATSYEQYF
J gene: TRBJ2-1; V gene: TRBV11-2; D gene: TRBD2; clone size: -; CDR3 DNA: TGTGCCAGCAGCTCTCTACGGACTAGCGGGAGCTCCTACAATGAGCAGTTCTTC; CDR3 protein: CASSSLRTSGSSYNEQFF
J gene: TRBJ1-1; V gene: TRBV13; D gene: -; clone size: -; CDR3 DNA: TGTGCCAGCAGCTTAGAACTACGGAACACTGAAGCTTTCTTT; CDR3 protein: CASSLELRNTEAFF
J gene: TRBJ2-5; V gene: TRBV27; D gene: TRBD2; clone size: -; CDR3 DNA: TGTGCCAGCAGAGCTAGCGGGAGTGAGACCCAGTACTTC; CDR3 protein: CASRASGSETQYF
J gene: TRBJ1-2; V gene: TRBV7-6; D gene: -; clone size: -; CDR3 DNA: TGTGCCAGCAGCACTTTGCCCAGCTCACTCCGGGAAATTGGCTACACCTTC; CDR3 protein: CASSTLPSSLREIGYTF
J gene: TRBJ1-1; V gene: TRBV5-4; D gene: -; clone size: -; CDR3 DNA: TGTGCCAGCAGCTTGGGGGTAGCCAGGGTGAACACTGAAGCTTTCTTT; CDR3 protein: CASSLGVARVNTEAFF
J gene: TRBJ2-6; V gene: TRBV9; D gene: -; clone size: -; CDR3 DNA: TGTGCCAGCAGCCTAGGGGACTCCGGGGCAGGGGCCAACGTCCTGACTTTC; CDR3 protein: CASSLGDSGAGANVLTF
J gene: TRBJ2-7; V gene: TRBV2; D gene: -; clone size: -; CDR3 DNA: TGTGCCAGCAGTGAAGAGGACGGGGAGATTGTTGGGCAGTACTTC; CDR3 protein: CASSEEDGEIVGQYF
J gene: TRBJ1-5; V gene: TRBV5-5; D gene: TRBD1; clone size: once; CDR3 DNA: TGTGCCAGCAGCCTGAGGACAGGGGGCCGGCAGCCCCAGCATTTT; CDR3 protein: CASSLRTGGRQPQHF
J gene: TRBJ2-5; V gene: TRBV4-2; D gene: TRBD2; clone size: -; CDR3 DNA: TGTGCCAGCAGCCAACCGGGACTAGCGGGACAAGAGACCCAGTACTTC; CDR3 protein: CASSQPGLAGQETQYF
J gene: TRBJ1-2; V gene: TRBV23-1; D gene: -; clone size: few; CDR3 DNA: TGCGCCAGCAGTCAATTGAAACAGGGTGGGGACTATGGCTACACCTTC; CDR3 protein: CASSQLKQGGDYGYTF
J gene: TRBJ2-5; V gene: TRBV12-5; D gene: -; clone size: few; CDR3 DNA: TGTGCTAGTGGTCCGGGTTGGGAGACCCAGTACTTC; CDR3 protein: CASGPGWETQYF
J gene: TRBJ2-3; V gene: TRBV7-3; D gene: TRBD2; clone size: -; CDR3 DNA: TGTGCCAGCAGTTCTCTAGCGGGCACAGATACGCAGTATTTT; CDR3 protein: CASSSLAGTDTQYF
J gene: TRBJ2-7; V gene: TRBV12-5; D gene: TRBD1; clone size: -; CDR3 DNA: TGTGCTAGTGGTTTGGTACTTGGACAGGTCGGCTCCTACGAGCAGTACTTC; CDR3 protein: CASGLVLGQVGSYEQYF
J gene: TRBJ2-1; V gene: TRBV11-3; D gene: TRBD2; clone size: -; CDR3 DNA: TGTGCCAGCAGCTTAGCAGTAAGCGGGAGACTCATTGAGCAGTTCTTC; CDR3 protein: CASSLAVSGRLIEQFF
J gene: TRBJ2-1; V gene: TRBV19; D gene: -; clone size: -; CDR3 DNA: TGTGCCAGTAGCCGGGGGACACAGGGAGGGGAGCAGTTCTTC; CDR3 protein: CASSRGTQGGEQFF
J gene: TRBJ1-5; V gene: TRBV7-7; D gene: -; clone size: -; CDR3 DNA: TGTGCCAGCAGCGCCGAACAGGGAATCAATCAGCCCCAGCATTTT; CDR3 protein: CASSAEQGINQPQHF
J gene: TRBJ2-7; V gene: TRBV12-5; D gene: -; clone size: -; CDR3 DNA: TGTGCTAGTGGTTTGGTAACAGGTTCCTACGAGCAGTACTTC; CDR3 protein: CASGLVTGSYEQYF
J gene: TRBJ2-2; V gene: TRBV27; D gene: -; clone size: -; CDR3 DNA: TGTGCCAGCAGTCCCCCGCCGAACAGGGGAGGAACCGGGGAGCTGTTTTTT; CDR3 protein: CASSPPPNRGGTGELFF
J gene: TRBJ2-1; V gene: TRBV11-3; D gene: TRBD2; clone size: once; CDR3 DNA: TGTGCCAGCAGCCTGGCCGGGACTAGCGGGATGGGGGAGCAGTTCTTC; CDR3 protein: CASSLAGTSGMGEQFF
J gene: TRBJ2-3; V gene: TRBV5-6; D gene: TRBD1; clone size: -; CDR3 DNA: TGTGCCAGCGGGACAGGGGGGGATACGCAGTATTTT; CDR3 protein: CASGTGGDTQYF
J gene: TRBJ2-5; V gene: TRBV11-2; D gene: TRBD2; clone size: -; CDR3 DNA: TGTGCCAGCAGACCAAAAACTCCGGGACTAGTCGGGCAAGAGACCCAGTACTTC; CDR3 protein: CASRPKTPGLVGQETQYF
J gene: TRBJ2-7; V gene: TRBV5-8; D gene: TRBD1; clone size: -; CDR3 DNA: TGTGCCAGCAGCCGTGTGGGCGGGACAGGGATCGTTTCCTACGAGCAGTACTTC; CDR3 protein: CASSRVGGTGIVSYEQYF
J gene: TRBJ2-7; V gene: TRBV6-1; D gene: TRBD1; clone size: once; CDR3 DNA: TGTGCCAGCAGTGTAGACAGGGGGCGAGAGCAGTACTTC; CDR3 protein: CASSVDRGREQYF
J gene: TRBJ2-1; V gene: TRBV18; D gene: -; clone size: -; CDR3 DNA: TGTGCCAGCTCACCACCGAACGAGGGACTGAGAGGTGAGCAGTTCTTC; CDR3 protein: CASSPPNEGLRGEQFF
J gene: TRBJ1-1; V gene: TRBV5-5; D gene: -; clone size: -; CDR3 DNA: TGTGCCAGCAGCTCTGGCGTCTTAGGGAGGAGCACTGAAGCTTTCTTT; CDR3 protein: CASSSGVLGRSTEAFF
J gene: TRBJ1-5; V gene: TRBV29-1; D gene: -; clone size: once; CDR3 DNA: TGCAGCGTTGTCGAGGGCTTGAGCAATCAGCCCCAGCATTTT; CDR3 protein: CSVVEGLSNQPQHF
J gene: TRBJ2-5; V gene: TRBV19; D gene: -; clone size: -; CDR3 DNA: TGTGCCAGTAGTATTGCCCCCGGTTTTCCGGTCGAAGAGACCCAGTACTTC; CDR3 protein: CASSIAPGFPVEETQYF
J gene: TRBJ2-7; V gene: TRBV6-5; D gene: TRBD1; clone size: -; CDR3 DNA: TGTGCCAGCACCTGGGACAGGGGGCTCGGCGAGCAGTACTTC; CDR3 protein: CASTWDRGLGEQYF
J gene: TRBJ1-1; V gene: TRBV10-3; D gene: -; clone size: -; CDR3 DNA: TGTGCCATCAGTGAATTTACTTTGAACACTGAAGCTTTCTTT; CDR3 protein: CAISEFTLNTEAFF
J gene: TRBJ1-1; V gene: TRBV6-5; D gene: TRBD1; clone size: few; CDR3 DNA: TGTGCCAGCATCCCGAAGACAGGGGGCACTGAAGCTTTCTTT; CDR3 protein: CASIPKTGGTEAFF
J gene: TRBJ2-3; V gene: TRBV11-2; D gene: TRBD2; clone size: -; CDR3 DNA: TGTGCCAGCACGGGGGCGGGAGGGCCAGATACGCAGTATTTT; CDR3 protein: CASTGAGGPDTQYF
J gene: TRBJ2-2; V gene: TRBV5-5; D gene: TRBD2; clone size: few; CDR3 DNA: TGTGCCAGCAGCGCTCTAGCGGGAGTATACACCGGGGAGCTGTTTTTT; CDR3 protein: CASSALAGVYTGELFF
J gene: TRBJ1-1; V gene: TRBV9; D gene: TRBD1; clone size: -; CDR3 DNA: TGTGCCAGCAGCCCCAAACAGGGGGCTGAAGCTTTCTTT; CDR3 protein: CASSPKQGAEAFF
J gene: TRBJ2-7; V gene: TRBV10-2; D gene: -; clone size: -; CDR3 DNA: TGCGCCAGCAGTGGCGGGACAGCCCCCTACGAGCAGTACTTC; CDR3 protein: CASSGGTAPYEQYF
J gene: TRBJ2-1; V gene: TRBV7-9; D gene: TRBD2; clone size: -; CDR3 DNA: TGTGCCAGCAGCTTGGCTACTAGCGACTACAATGAGCAGTTCTTC; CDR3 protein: CASSLATSDYNEQFF
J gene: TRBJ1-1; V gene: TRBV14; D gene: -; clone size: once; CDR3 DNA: TGTGCCAGCAGCCAAGTATACCTCGGCGGAGCTTTCTTT; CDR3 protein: CASSQVYLGGAFF
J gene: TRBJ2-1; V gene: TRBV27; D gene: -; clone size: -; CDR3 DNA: TGTGCCAGCAGTTTAACGGGGTTTGGGGATAACAATGAGCAGTTCTTC; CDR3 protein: CASSLTGFGDNNEQFF
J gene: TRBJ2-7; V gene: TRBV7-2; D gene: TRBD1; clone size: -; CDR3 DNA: TGTGCCAGCAGCTTCTACAGGGGGCTCTCCTACGAGCAGTACTTC; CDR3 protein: CASSFYRGLSYEQYF
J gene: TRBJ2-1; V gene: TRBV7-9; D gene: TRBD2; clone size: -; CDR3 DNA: TGTGCCAGCAGCTTTACTAGCGGGGCACCCAATGAGCAGTTCTTC; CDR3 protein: CASSFTSGAPNEQFF
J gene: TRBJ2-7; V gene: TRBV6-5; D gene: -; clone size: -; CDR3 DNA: TGTGCCAGCAGTCTCGACAGCGCCAGCTCCTACGAGCAGTACTTC; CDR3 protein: CASSLDSASSYEQYF
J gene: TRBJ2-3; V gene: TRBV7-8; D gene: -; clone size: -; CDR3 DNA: TGTGCCAGCAGCCCTAACCGGGTCACAGATACGCAGTATTTT; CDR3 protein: CASSPNRVTDTQYF
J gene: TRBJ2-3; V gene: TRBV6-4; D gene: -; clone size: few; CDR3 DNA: TGTGCCAGCAGTGAAGCGATCACAGATACGCAGTATTTT; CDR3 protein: CASSEAITDTQYF
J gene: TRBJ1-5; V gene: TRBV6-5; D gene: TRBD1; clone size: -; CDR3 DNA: TGTGCCAGCAGTCCCGGGACAGGGGTCAATCAGCCCCAGCATTTT; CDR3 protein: CASSPGTGVNQPQHF